A selection of T cell receptor beta chains follows, all from one sample in a study of regulatory T cells in long-lasting Graves disease. TCRdb processed the multiplex PCR reads anew with MiXCR; each CDR3 protein has one entry. Of 400,000 to 500,000 distinct CDR3 sequences listed, roughly 15% are singletons. The data also belong to a second study, concerning T cells in Graves' hyperthyroidism and ophthalmopathy.

Sequenced here: peripheral blood mononuclear cells (PBMCs), sampled at new diagnosis, from a patient treated with antithyroid drugs. These receptors all stem from a woman aged 45-59 years with Graves disease. Both conserved end residues are part of each CDR3. The order of the fields is clone size, V gene, J gene, D gene, CDR3 DNA, CDR3 protein. D genes are given only for firm matches. A row's size may be missing; if present it is once, few, many or a size class.

size: many; V: TRBV30; J: TRBJ2-5; D: .; DNA: TGTGCCTCACAGGGAAAAGAGACCCAGTACTTC; CDR3: CASQGKETQYF
size: many; V: TRBV20-1; J: TRBJ2-3; D: TRBD1; DNA: TGCAGTGCGTCGGCGAGGGGGCCTACAGATACGCAGTATTTT; CDR3: CSASARGPTDTQYF
size: .; V: TRBV4-1; J: TRBJ1-1; D: TRBD1; DNA: TGCGCCAGCAGCCAAGCCCGGGACAGCTATCGAATGAACACTGAAGCTTTCTTT; CDR3: CASSQARDSYRMNTEAFF
size: few; V: TRBV9; J: TRBJ1-1; D: .; DNA: TGTGCCAGCAGCGTAGTTGTGAACACTGAAGCTTTCTTT; CDR3: CASSVVVNTEAFF
size: .; V: TRBV20-1; J: TRBJ2-7; D: TRBD1; DNA: TGCAGTGCCATTAACCCCGGGACAGGGGACTACGAGCAGTACTTC; CDR3: CSAINPGTGDYEQYF
size: many; V: TRBV28; J: TRBJ2-5; D: TRBD2; DNA: TGTGCCAGCAGTTTCCTAGCGGGAGGGCCCCTTGGTGCGACCCAGTACTTC; CDR3: CASSFLAGGPLGATQYF
size: many; V: TRBV5-1; J: TRBJ2-1; D: TRBD2; DNA: TGCGCCAGCAGCGAAGCAACATTTACTAGGCGGGAGTACAATGAGCAGTTCTTC; CDR3: CASSEATFTRREYNEQFF
size: few; V: TRBV10-3; J: TRBJ1-2; D: TRBD1; DNA: TGTGCCAGCAGTTACCAGGGGGCCTCTAACTATGGCTACACCTTC; CDR3: CASSYQGASNYGYTF
size: few; V: TRBV5-1; J: TRBJ2-7; D: TRBD2; DNA: TGCGCCAGTCGGGACTACAACAACTACGAGCAGTACTTC; CDR3: CASRDYNNYEQYF
size: .; V: TRBV4-1; J: TRBJ2-7; D: .; DNA: TGCGCCAGCAGCCAAGATAAAAACCCTACGCAGTACGAGCAGTACTTC; CDR3: CASSQDKNPTQYEQYF
size: few; V: TRBV4-2; J: TRBJ2-7; D: .; DNA: TGTGCCAGCAGCCAAGTAACCAGGTCCTACGAGCAGTACTTC; CDR3: CASSQVTRSYEQYF
size: .; V: TRBV20-1; J: TRBJ2-2; D: .; DNA: TGCAGTGCTACAGGGCGGGCCGGGGAGCTGTTTTTT; CDR3: CSATGRAGELFF
size: few; V: TRBV12-3/TRBV12-4; J: TRBJ2-1; D: TRBD2; DNA: TGTGCCAGCAGTGAGAACCCGGGACTAGCGACCTACAATGAGCAGTTCTTC; CDR3: CASSENPGLATYNEQFF
size: few; V: TRBV2; J: TRBJ1-2; D: TRBD1; DNA: TGTGCCAGCAGTACCACAGGGGTCCCTAACTATGGCTACACCTTC; CDR3: CASSTTGVPNYGYTF
size: .; V: TRBV5-8; J: TRBJ2-3; D: .; DNA: TGCGCCAGCAGCCCATCTTGGACTAACGGTCGCACAGATACGCAGTATTTT; CDR3: CASSPSWTNGRTDTQYF
size: few; V: TRBV29-1; J: TRBJ1-1; D: .; DNA: TGCAGCGTTAATTCAGCGACTTGGGCTTTCTTT; CDR3: CSVNSATWAFF
size: many; V: TRBV27; J: TRBJ1-2; D: TRBD1; DNA: TGTGCCAGCAGTTTCACAGGGGAGTATGGCTACACCTTC; CDR3: CASSFTGEYGYTF
size: many; V: TRBV28; J: TRBJ2-7; D: TRBD1; DNA: TGTGCCAGCAGTTTATGGGGGACAGGGCCCTACGAGCAGTACTTC; CDR3: CASSLWGTGPYEQYF
size: few; V: TRBV6-1; J: TRBJ2-7; D: TRBD2; DNA: TGTGCCAGCAGTGCCACGCGGGAGTCGTTATCCTACGAGCAGTACTTC; CDR3: CASSATRESLSYEQYF
size: many; V: TRBV20-1; J: TRBJ2-1; D: TRBD2; DNA: TGCAGTGCTAGAGTAGACCCAGGGGGTAGCGGGAGGGCCCTCCCAGCTGAGCAGTTCTTC; CDR3: CSARVDPGGSGRALPAEQFF
size: .; V: TRBV2; J: TRBJ2-5; D: .; DNA: TGTGCCGTTAGGCGGGTGGGAGAGACCCAGTACTTC; CDR3: CAVRRVGETQYF
size: many; V: TRBV7-2; J: TRBJ2-5; D: .; DNA: TGTGCCAGCAGCTTAGTTACGGGGGTGGATTTGGAGACCCAGTACTTC; CDR3: CASSLVTGVDLETQYF
size: .; V: TRBV5-1; J: TRBJ2-3; D: TRBD2; DNA: TGCGCCAGCAGCACTAGCGGGTCCCCCACAGATACGCAGTATTTT; CDR3: CASSTSGSPTDTQYF
size: many; V: TRBV18; J: TRBJ1-1; D: .; DNA: TGTGCCAGCTCAGAAAACAGCTACACTGAAGCTTTCTTT; CDR3: CASSENSYTEAFF
size: many; V: TRBV10-3; J: TRBJ1-4; D: .; DNA: TGTGCCATCTCCAGGGCCCAGGCGGCTAATGAAAAACTGTTTTTT; CDR3: CAISRAQAANEKLFF
size: few; V: TRBV6-1; J: TRBJ2-4; D: .; DNA: TGTGCCAGCAGTAAGCTAATAGGGGGAGCCAAAAACATTCAGTACTTC; CDR3: CASSKLIGGAKNIQYF
size: many; V: TRBV20-1; J: TRBJ2-1; D: TRBD2; DNA: TGCAGTGCTAGGGTTAGCGGGAGACCCAACAATGAGCAGTTCTTC; CDR3: CSARVSGRPNNEQFF
size: .; V: TRBV29-1; J: TRBJ2-5; D: .; DNA: TGCAGCGTTGTTTTTTTTGGACAGCCCCAAGAGACCCAGTACTTC; CDR3: CSVVFFGQPQETQYF
size: many; V: TRBV19; J: TRBJ2-6; D: TRBD1; DNA: TGTGCCAGTAGTCGACAGGGTACTGGGGCCAACGTCCTGACTTTC; CDR3: CASSRQGTGANVLTF
size: many; V: TRBV20-1; J: TRBJ2-5; D: TRBD2; DNA: TGCAGTGCTAGTTGGCGGGAGGGAATAGAGACCCAGTACTTC; CDR3: CSASWREGIETQYF
size: few; V: TRBV24-1; J: TRBJ2-7; D: TRBD2; DNA: TGTGCCACCAGCTCACTAGCGGGAGGCGGCGAGCAGTACTTC; CDR3: CATSSLAGGGEQYF
size: many; V: TRBV20-1; J: TRBJ2-5; D: TRBD1; DNA: TGCAGTGCTAGCCGGGACAGGGGACAAGAGACCCAGTACTTC; CDR3: CSASRDRGQETQYF
size: many; V: TRBV11-2; J: TRBJ2-1; D: TRBD2; DNA: TGTGCCAGCAGCGGAGGACTAGCGGAGTTTTTTTACAATGAGCAGTTCTTC; CDR3: CASSGGLAEFFYNEQFF
size: .; V: TRBV7-9; J: TRBJ2-5; D: .; DNA: TGTGCCAGCAGCTTAATGGTCGAGACCCAGTACTTC; CDR3: CASSLMVETQYF
size: .; V: TRBV10-3; J: TRBJ2-7; D: TRBD2; DNA: TGTGCCCTCGGGACTAGTCACGAGCAGTACTTC; CDR3: CALGTSHEQYF
size: few; V: TRBV3-1; J: TRBJ2-7; D: TRBD1; DNA: TGTGCCAGCAGCCAAGAGCCGGGACAGGCCTACGAGCAGTACTTC; CDR3: CASSQEPGQAYEQYF
size: many; V: TRBV13; J: TRBJ2-5; D: .; DNA: TGTGCCAGCAGCTTAGCGGGAGACGGGCTGGAGACCCAGTACTTC; CDR3: CASSLAGDGLETQYF
size: .; V: TRBV19; J: TRBJ2-6; D: .; DNA: TGTGCCAGTAGTGTTTTTTTAGGCTCTGGGGCCAACGTCCTGACTTTC; CDR3: CASSVFLGSGANVLTF
size: many; V: TRBV28; J: TRBJ1-1; D: .; DNA: TGTGCCAGCAGTCTAGGGTACACTGAAGCTTTCTTT; CDR3: CASSLGYTEAFF
size: many; V: TRBV2; J: TRBJ1-4; D: TRBD1; DNA: TGTGCCAGCTGCCAGGGGGCAATCGGTGAAAAACTGTTTTTT; CDR3: CASCQGAIGEKLFF
size: few; V: TRBV9; J: TRBJ2-2; D: .; DNA: TGTGCCAGCAGCGTAGTTCAGGGGCCCGGGGAGCTGTTTTTT; CDR3: CASSVVQGPGELFF
size: many; V: TRBV30; J: TRBJ1-5; D: .; DNA: TGTGCCTGGACCCTCGGACTGGATCAGCCCCAGCATTTT; CDR3: CAWTLGLDQPQHF
size: many; V: TRBV5-6; J: TRBJ2-7; D: .; DNA: TGTGCCAGCAGCTTGGCTATCTCCTACGAGCAGTACTTC; CDR3: CASSLAISYEQYF
size: .; V: TRBV3-1; J: TRBJ2-7; D: TRBD2; DNA: TGTGCCAGCAGCCCCCCGGGGACTAGCCCCTACGAGCAGTACTTC; CDR3: CASSPPGTSPYEQYF
size: many; V: TRBV12-3/TRBV12-4; J: TRBJ1-6; D: TRBD1; DNA: TGTGCCAGCAGTGACAGGGTCTCCGATAATTCACCCCTCCACTTT; CDR3: CASSDRVSDNSPLHF
size: many; V: TRBV12-3/TRBV12-4; J: TRBJ1-3; D: .; DNA: TGTGCCAGCAGCCCCCGGGGACGGGCTGGAAACACCATATATTTT; CDR3: CASSPRGRAGNTIYF
size: many; V: TRBV7-8; J: TRBJ2-3; D: TRBD2; DNA: TGTGCCAGCAGCTCTCCGTTAGCGGGAGCTAGCACAGATACGCAGTATTTT; CDR3: CASSSPLAGASTDTQYF
size: many; V: TRBV7-9; J: TRBJ2-3; D: .; DNA: TGTGCCAGCAGGGAAGATACGCAGTATTTT; CDR3: CASREDTQYF
size: few; V: TRBV18; J: TRBJ2-7; D: TRBD1; DNA: TGTGCCAGCTCACCCAAGGGACAGGGGACCTACGAGCAGTACTTC; CDR3: CASSPKGQGTYEQYF
size: many; V: TRBV2; J: TRBJ2-7; D: TRBD1; DNA: TGTGCCAGCAGTGAAGCGGCTACAGGGGGCTTTCCCGAGCAGTACTTC; CDR3: CASSEAATGGFPEQYF
size: few; V: TRBV12-3/TRBV12-4; J: TRBJ2-3; D: .; DNA: TGTGCCAGCACCCCGGCGCAGGGTTCGACAGATACGCAGTATTTT; CDR3: CASTPAQGSTDTQYF
size: many; V: TRBV10-3; J: TRBJ2-7; D: .; DNA: TGTGCCATCAGTGAGGGCGGAACCTACGAGCAGTACTTC; CDR3: CAISEGGTYEQYF
size: few; V: TRBV5-4; J: TRBJ2-5; D: .; DNA: TGTGCCAGCAGGTTCCCCGGAACGTCCCCCGAGACCCAGTACTTC; CDR3: CASRFPGTSPETQYF
size: many; V: TRBV12-3/TRBV12-4; J: TRBJ2-5; D: .; DNA: TGTGCCAGCAGTTCGTCACGGGAGACCCAGTACTTC; CDR3: CASSSSRETQYF